This TCR beta chain originates from a study of T cell clusters in autoimmune cytopenias. There are 15 residues in the CDR3. Germline CDR1 is LNHDA and CDR2 is SQIVND (reference sequence). Study-wide findings and caveats: A dominant lymphoma-associated repertoire apparently masked the cluster-lack signature in secondary cytopenia versus chronic lymphocytic leukemia. TRB repertoire shifts in secondary cytopenia and chronic lymphocytic leukemia mostly reflected lymphoma, not autoimmunity. The T cell clusters came from computational analysis alone and lack functional validation.

TRB was amplified from around 0.25 ug of peripheral blood genomic DNA per sample. TRB rearrangements were amplified by touch-down multiplex PCR with mixed TRB-A/B primers. For each CDR3 protein, TCRdb gives one entry from its re-call of the multiplex PCR reads, without DNA. The listing contains about 6,800 distinct CDR3 sequences. Frequency places this clonotype as medium-sized. Its specificity is not known. The chain employs TRBV19 and TRBJ1-4; there is no DNA to check the TCRdb D call of TRBD1. Sequenced sample: peripheral blood. The TCR originated in a human donor with an autoimmune cytopenia or autoimmune hepatitis (not recorded which). CDR3 sequence reads: CASSMYRATNEKLFF.